A single sample gave rise to the 22 T cell receptor beta chains below, sequenced in a study of shared clonotypes between healthy human individuals. Naive CD8 cells were CD45RO-negative, positively selected for CCR7, excluding terminally differentiated effector memory CD45RA+ cells. Clones were read by immunoSEQ multiplex PCR, and TCRdb kept only the in-frame ones, dropping some. Of about 2,100,000 clones listed, about 92% are singletons. Specimen: naive CD8+ T cells from PBMCs. The receptors derive from a man between 18 and 29 years old in good health. Some clones in this sample may be carry-over from other donors' samples.

The chain is built from TRBV4-3 and TRBJ1-1, with no clear D. Trimming pared 3 bases from V and 4 bases from J, leaving 12 bases between. The CDR3 totals 14 residues. Germline V gene sequence: CDR1 LGHNA, CDR2 YSLEER. DNA of the CDR3: TGCGCCAGCAGCCATCTGGGAAGAGGCACTGAAGCTTTCTTT. Encoded protein: CASSHLGRGTEAFF.

V and J are TRBV5-8 and TRBJ2-1; 9 nucleotides match TRBD2. V was pared by 1 base and J by 7 bases, with 6 bases of the junction left unmatched. Germline values: CDR1 SGHTS, CDR2 YDEGEE. The CDR3 contains 15 residues. The CDR3 spells CASSLQSSGINEQFF. The CDR3 DNA reads TGTGCCAGCAGCTTGCAATCTAGCGGGATAAATGAGCAGTTCTTC.

Turning to this clone: Other DNA variants within this sample encode the same CDR3. J is TRBJ2-3 and V is TRBV27; TRBD2 aligns across 11 bases. The junction had 4 bases not matched to a gene; V was cut back by 1 base and J by 4 bases. This CDR3 is 16 amino acids long. The germline V gene has CDR1 MNHEY and CDR2 SMNVEV (reference sequence). CDR3 loop: CASSLLGLAVPDTQYF. The CDR3 nucleotides are TGTGCCAGCAGTTTATTGGGACTAGCGGTCCCAGATACGCAGTATTTT.

The chain carries TRBV20-1 and TRBJ2-5; no firm D call. Germline V gives CDR1 DFQATT, CDR2 SNEGSKA (reference sequence). V was pared by 7 bases and J by 9 bases, with 15 bases between. The CDR3 sequence is 11 residues long. DNA for the CDR3: TGCAGTGTCCCGACTGGGATAGCCCAGTACTTC. Translated, it gives CSVPTGIAQYF.

This rearrangement joins TRBV25-1 to TRBJ1-1; no clear D gene. The CDR3 extends over 14 amino acids. CDR1 MGHDK and CDR2 SYGVNS come from the germline V gene. Trimming removed 5 bases from V and 5 bases from J, with 15 bases in between. The CDR3 sequence is CASSRTEGYTEAFF. CDR3 nucleotide sequence: TGTGCCAGCAGTCGAACGGAGGGTTATACTGAAGCTTTCTTT.

V usage is TRBV10-3 and J usage is TRBJ2-7, with 11 bases matching TRBD2. This CDR3 is built from 16 residues. Germline loops: CDR1 ENHRY, CDR2 SYGVKD. The V and J ends lost 3 bases and 1 base, in that order; junction bases with no gene match: 5. Here the CDR3 reads CAISDGTSGDSYEQYF. The CDR3 bases are TGTGCCATCAGTGACGGGACTAGCGGTGATTCCTACGAGCAGTACTTC.

The chain links TRBV7-9 to TRBJ2-1, with TRBD2 as a possible D gene (6 bases). Germline assignment: CDR1 SEHNR and CDR2 FQNEAQ (reference sequence). Deletions cut 0 bases from V and 6 bases from J, with 12 bases between. The CDR3 sequence is 15 residues long. CDR3 DNA sequence: TGTGCCAGCAGCTTAGCGGGACTGGGAGGCAATGAGCAGTTCTTC. Residues: CASSLAGLGGNEQFF.

Concerning this clone itself: Within the sample, other DNA sequences also encode this same CDR3. The chain uses TRBV18 and TRBJ2-5; TRBD1 matches at 7 bases. V was pared by 2 bases and J by 2 bases, with 2 bases of the junction left unmatched. CDR1 KGHSH and CDR2 LQKENI come from the germline V gene. CDR3 length equals 14 residues. CDR3 sequence reads: CASSPGTAQETQYF. CDR3 bases: TGTGCCAGCTCACCAGGGACAGCACAAGAGACCCAGTACTTC.

This chain links TRBV19 with TRBJ2-3, with D uncertain. Germline CDR1 is LNHDA and CDR2 is SQIVND (reference sequence). The ends were cut back, 0 bases at V and 6 bases at J, with 13 bases in the middle. This CDR3 is built from 15 residues. The CDR3, as DNA: TGTGCCAGTAGTATAGATCTCGAGGTTATGGATACGCAGTATTTT. It specifies CASSIDLEVMDTQYF.

The CDR3 coding sequence is TGTGCCAGCAGATCGGGCCAGCCCGGTAGCCCGATCTTCTACGAGCAGTACTTC. Translating gives CASRSGQPGSPIFYEQYF. The genes are TRBV2 and TRBJ2-7; D not resolved. CDR1 and CDR2 (germline): SNHLY, FYNNEI. This CDR3 has 18 amino acids. The ends were cut back, 6 bases at V and 3 bases at J, with 27 bases in the middle.

The chain couples TRBV27 to TRBJ1-2; D perhaps matches TRBD1 (5 bases). CDR1 is MNHEY, CDR2 SMNVEV, per germline (reference sequence). V was clipped by 4 bases and J by 7 bases, with 19 bases between them. The CDR3 has 15 amino acids. The CDR3 DNA sequence: TGTGCCAGCAGTTCCCGACTGCAGGGTCTTGGTGGCTACACCTTC. Translated: CASSSRLQGLGGYTF.

The chain employs TRBV19 and TRBJ1-3; D ambiguous. V gave up 4 bases and J gave up 0 bases, with 13 bases separating them. The CDR3 has 16 amino acids. CDR1 LNHDA and CDR2 SQIVND come from the germline V gene (reference sequence). CDR3 bases: TGTGCCAGTAGTACCCTGAAAGGCAGCTCTGGAAACACCATATATTTT. It encodes CASSTLKGSSGNTIYF.

V gene TRBV9 combines with J gene TRBJ2-1, with TRBD2 matching over 10 bases. CDR1 is SGDLS, CDR2 YYNGEE, per germline. The CDR3 covers 15 residues. Germline trimming cut 1 base from V and 9 bases from J; bases unmatched to any gene: 7. Written as DNA, the CDR3 is TGTGCCAGCAGCGTATCACCTAGCGGGAGCACTGAGCAGTTCTTC. Its translation is CASSVSPSGSTEQFF.

Points on this clone: The same CDR3 can be traced to other DNA sequences in this sample. This rearrangement joins TRBV7-9 to TRBJ2-7; D is unresolved. The CDR3 consists of 12 residues. V dropped 1 base and J dropped 2 bases, with 3 bases sitting between them. The germline CDR1 and CDR2 sequences are SEHNR and FQNEAQ (reference sequence). The CDR3 DNA follows: TGTGCCAGCAGCTTAGGAGCCTACGAGCAGTACTTC. It codes for CASSLGAYEQYF.

J is TRBJ2-7 and V is TRBV6-1, with TRBD1 matching 7 bases. Germline CDR1 reads MNHNS; CDR2 reads SASEGT. The CDR3 covers 16 residues. Unmatched junction bases numbered 14, after V lost 3 bases and J lost 6 bases. As DNA, the CDR3 is TGTGCCAGCAGTGATATCCGACAGGGACCGCTCGGCGAGCAGTACTTC. Residues: CASSDIRQGPLGEQYF.

The rearrangement joins TRBV11-2 to TRBJ1-1; 7 bases agree with TRBD1. The trim removed 5 bases at V and 5 bases at J, leaving 14 bases unmatched. Per the germline V gene, CDR1 is SGHAT and CDR2 is FQNNGV. The CDR3 has 16 residues. In DNA form, the CDR3 reads TGTGCCAGCAGCCCCACCCTAACAGGGGAACTAACTGAAGCTTTCTTT. Its translation: CASSPTLTGELTEAFF.

This clone was seen once. This chain joins TRBV9 and TRBJ1-1, with 8 nucleotides matching TRBD1. The CDR3 runs 14 residues. Germline V gene data show CDR1 as SGDLS and CDR2 as YYNGEE. Trimming cost V 2 bases and J 7 bases; bases outside gene matches: 7. In DNA, the CDR3 is TGTGCCAGCAGCGTCCTGGACAGGGCCTTTGAAGCTTTCTTT. It specifies CASSVLDRAFEAFF.

This sequence joins TRBV27 and TRBJ2-3; 8 positions agree with TRBD1. Trimming removed 10 bases from V and 1 base from J; junction bases left unmatched: 7. The CDR3 is 14 amino acids. Germline lookup yields CDR1 MNHEY and CDR2 SMNVEV (reference sequence). The CDR3 region is CATRGPRRTDTQYF. Written as DNA, the CDR3 is TGTGCCACCAGGGGGCCTCGCCGCACAGATACGCAGTATTTT.

This chain uses TRBV5-4 with TRBJ1-1; tentative D call: TRBD1 (6 bases). Germline-derived CDR1 and CDR2 are SGHNT and YYREEE (reference sequence). The germline V and J ends were trimmed by 2 bases and 5 bases, with 10 bases remaining between them. CDR3 length: 13 residues. The CDR3 loop is CASSFSRGTEAFF. For the CDR3, the DNA is TGTGCCAGCAGCTTTTCAAGGGGGACTGAAGCTTTCTTT.

The genes are TRBV30 and TRBJ2-7; the D call may be TRBD1 or TRBD2 (5 bases each). This CDR3 spans 13 amino acids. Germline lookup yields CDR1 GTSNPN and CDR2 SVGIG (reference sequence). The V and J ends lost 4 bases and 3 bases respectively, with 13 bases between them. The CDR3 DNA sequence: TGTGCCTGGATGGGGACGCCTCTCTACGAGCAGTACTTC. It specifies CAWMGTPLYEQYF.

In nucleotides, the CDR3 is TGTGCCAGCAGCCAACGGACTAGCGGGAGATTGGATGAGCAGTTCTTC. Protein: CASSQRTSGRLDEQFF. V usage is TRBV5-4 and J usage is TRBJ2-1; 13 nucleotides match TRBD2. V lost 4 bases and J lost 8; bases outside the gene matches: 9. The CDR3 extends over 16 amino acids. Per the germline V gene, CDR1 is SGHNT and CDR2 is YYREEE (reference sequence).

In regard to this clone: The identical CDR3 is also encoded by other nucleotide sequences in the sample. The V call is TRBV7-2, the J call TRBJ2-7; 7 bases align to TRBD1. The germline V gene encodes CDR1 SGHTA and CDR2 FQGNSA. The J segment lost 4 bases and the V segment lost 1 base, leaving 10 bases of the junction unmatched. The CDR3 covers 16 residues. In nucleotides, the CDR3 is TGTGCCAGCAGCTTAGGGTTGGCAGGGGGTTCATACGAGCAGTACTTC. As protein: CASSLGLAGGSYEQYF.